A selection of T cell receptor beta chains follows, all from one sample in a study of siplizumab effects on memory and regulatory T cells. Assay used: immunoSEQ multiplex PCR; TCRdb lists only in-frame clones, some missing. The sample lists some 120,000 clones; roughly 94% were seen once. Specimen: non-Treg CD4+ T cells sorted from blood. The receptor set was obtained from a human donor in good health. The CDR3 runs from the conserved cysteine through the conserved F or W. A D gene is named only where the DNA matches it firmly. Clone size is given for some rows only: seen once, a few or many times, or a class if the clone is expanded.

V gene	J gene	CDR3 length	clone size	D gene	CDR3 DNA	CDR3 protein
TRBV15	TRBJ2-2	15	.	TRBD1	TGTGCCACCAGTAGACAGGGGGCGAACACCGGGGAGCTGTTTTTT	CATSRQGANTGELFF
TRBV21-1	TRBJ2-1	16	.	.	TGTGCCAGCAGCCGTCAGGGGGGACTAGCAGATAATGAGCAGTTCTTC	CASSRQGGLADNEQFF
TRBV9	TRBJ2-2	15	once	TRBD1	TGTGCCAGCAGCGTACAGGGGGCGAACACCGGGGAGCTGTTTTTT	CASSVQGANTGELFF
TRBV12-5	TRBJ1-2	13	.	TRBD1	TGTGCTAGTACCCAGAGGGGGCAAACTGGCTACACCTTC	CASTQRGQTGYTF
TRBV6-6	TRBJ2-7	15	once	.	TGTGCCAGCAGCTGCGACTTCCCAGATTGCTACGAGCAGTACTTC	CASSCDFPDCYEQYF
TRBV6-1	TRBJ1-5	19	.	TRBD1	TGTGCCAGCAGTGAAGAGAGGGGGTTTGGGACAGGGGTTAATCAGCCCCAGCATTTT	CASSEERGFGTGVNQPQHF
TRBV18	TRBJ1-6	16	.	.	TGTGCCAGCTCACCAGGGACCGGCGTGTATAATTCACCCCTCCACTTT	CASSPGTGVYNSPLHF
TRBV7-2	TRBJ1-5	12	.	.	TGTGCCAGCAGCACGGGGAATCAGCCCCAGCATTTT	CASSTGNQPQHF
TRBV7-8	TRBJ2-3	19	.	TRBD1	TGTGCCAGCAGCTTTTTTAACCGCAAAGACAGGGGGCAAACAGATACGCAGTATTTT	CASSFFNRKDRGQTDTQYF
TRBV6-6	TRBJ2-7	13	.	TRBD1	TGTGCCAGCAGTACCGACAGGGTCTACGAGCAGTACTTC	CASSTDRVYEQYF
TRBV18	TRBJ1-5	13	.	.	TGTGCCAGCTCACCCGACAGAGATCAGCCCCAGCATTTT	CASSPDRDQPQHF
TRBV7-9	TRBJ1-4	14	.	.	TGTGCCAGCAGCTCCAGGGCAACTAATGAAAAACTGTTTTTT	CASSSRATNEKLFF
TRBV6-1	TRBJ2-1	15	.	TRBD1	TGTGCCAGCAGTCGTCAGGGGGAGACCTACAATGAGCAGTTCTTC	CASSRQGETYNEQFF
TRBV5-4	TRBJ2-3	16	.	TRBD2	TGTGCCAGCAGAGCAGAAAGGACTAGCGGGGATTCGGCGCAGTATTTT	CASRAERTSGDSAQYF
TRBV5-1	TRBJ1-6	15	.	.	TGCGCCAGCAGCTTAGAACAGGTAGATAATTCACCCCTCCACTTT	CASSLEQVDNSPLHF
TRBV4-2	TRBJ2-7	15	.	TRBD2	TGTGCCAGCAGCAAGGGACTAGCGGTACCCTACGAGCAGTACTTC	CASSKGLAVPYEQYF
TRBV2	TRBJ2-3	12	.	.	TGTGCCAGCACGCACGAGGAACTTACGCAGTATTTT	CASTHEELTQYF
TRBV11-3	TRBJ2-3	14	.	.	TGTGCCAGCAGCTTGGTCAGTACCACAGATACGCAGTATTTT	CASSLVSTTDTQYF
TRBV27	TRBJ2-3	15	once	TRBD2	TGTGCCAGCTCCACTAGCGGGGATTGGGTAGATACGCAGTATTTT	CASSTSGDWVDTQYF
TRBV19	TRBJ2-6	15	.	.	TGTGCCAGTAGTATTTCTGGGACTGGGGCCAACGTCCTGACTTTC	CASSISGTGANVLTF
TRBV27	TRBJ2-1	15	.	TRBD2	TGTGCCAGCAGTCTTACTAGCGGGAGGACTAATGAGCAGTTCTTC	CASSLTSGRTNEQFF
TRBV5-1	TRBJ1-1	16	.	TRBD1	TGCGCCAGCAGCCGCCAACCGGGACAGGGGGACACTGAAGCTTTCTTT	CASSRQPGQGDTEAFF
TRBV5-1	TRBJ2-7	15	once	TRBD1	TGCGCCAGCAGCCCCACGACAGGGGTGCTCGACGAGCAGTACTTC	CASSPTTGVLDEQYF
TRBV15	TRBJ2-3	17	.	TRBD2	TGTGCCACCAGCAGAACTAGCGGGGGGTTTAGCACAGATACGCAGTATTTT	CATSRTSGGFSTDTQYF
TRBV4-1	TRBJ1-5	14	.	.	TGCGCCAGCAGCCAAGACAGGGGTAATCAGCCCCAGCATTTT	CASSQDRGNQPQHF
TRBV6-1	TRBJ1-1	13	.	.	TGTGCCAGCAAAAGGACAGCGAACACTGAAGCTTTCTTT	CASKRTANTEAFF
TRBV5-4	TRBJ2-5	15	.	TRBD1	TGTGCCAGCAGCTTTAGGACAGGGGGCATGGTGACCCAGTACTTC	CASSFRTGGMVTQYF
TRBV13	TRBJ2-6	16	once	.	TGTGCCAGCAGCTTAGGGGCCGGGTCTGGGGCCAACGTCCTGACTTTC	CASSLGAGSGANVLTF
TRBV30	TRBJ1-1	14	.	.	TGTGCCTGGAGTGTAGGATCGGGGGACGATAAAGCTTTCTTT	CAWSVGSGDDKAFF
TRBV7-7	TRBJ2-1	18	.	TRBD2	TGTGCCAGCAGTTCCGGGACTAGCGGGGCCGCAGGCTACAATGAGCAGTTCTTC	CASSSGTSGAAGYNEQFF
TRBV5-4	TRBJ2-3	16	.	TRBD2	TGTGCCAGCAGCTTGGCGGGGAGGGTCGGCACAGATACGCAGTATTTT	CASSLAGRVGTDTQYF
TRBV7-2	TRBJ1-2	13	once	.	TGTGCCAGCAGCCCCTACATTAACTATGGCTACACCTTC	CASSPYINYGYTF
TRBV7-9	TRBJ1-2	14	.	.	TGTGCCAGCAGCTCAAAGGGACATGACAATGGCTACACCTTC	CASSSKGHDNGYTF
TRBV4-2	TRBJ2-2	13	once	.	TGTGCCAGCAGCCAATCAGGGTCCGGGGAGCTGTTTTTT	CASSQSGSGELFF
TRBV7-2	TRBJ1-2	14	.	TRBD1	TGTGCCAGCAGCCCCCCGACAGGGGACTATGGCTACACCTTC	CASSPPTGDYGYTF
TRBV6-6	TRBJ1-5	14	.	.	TGTGCCAGCAGCAAAGTGGTTAGCAATCAGCCCCAGCATTTT	CASSKVVSNQPQHF
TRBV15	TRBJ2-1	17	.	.	TGTGCCACCAGCAGAGATCTTGAAGGGGTTTCCTACAATGAGCAGTTCTTC	CATSRDLEGVSYNEQFF
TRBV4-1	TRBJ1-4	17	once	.	TGCGCCAGCAGCCAAGAAGCAGGGACTTTTAGGGGGGAAAAACTGTTTTTT	CASSQEAGTFRGEKLFF
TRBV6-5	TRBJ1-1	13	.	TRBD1	TGTGCCAGCAGGGAACAGGGGGACACTGAAGCTTTCTTT	CASREQGDTEAFF
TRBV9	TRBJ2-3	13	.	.	TGTGCCAGCAGCCTTGGGACGGCAGATACGCAGTATTTT	CASSLGTADTQYF
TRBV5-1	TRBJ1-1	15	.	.	TGCGCCAGCAGCTTGGCCAGGCAGGGTGGCACTGAAGCTTTCTTT	CASSLARQGGTEAFF
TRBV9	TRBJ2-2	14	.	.	TGTGCCAGCACCCCCTTGGTGAACACCGGGGAGCTGTTTTTT	CASTPLVNTGELFF
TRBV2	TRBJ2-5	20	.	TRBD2	TGTGCCAGCAGCGGGTCCACTAGCGGGGGGGCCAGTACCCCTCAAGAGACCCAGTACTTC	CASSGSTSGGASTPQETQYF
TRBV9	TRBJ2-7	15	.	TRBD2	TGTGCCAGCAGCGTAGCTCCGGGGGGGTCCTACGAGCAGTACTTC	CASSVAPGGSYEQYF
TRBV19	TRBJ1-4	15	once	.	TGTGCCAGTAGACTGACCGGGAACTCAAATGAAAAACTGTTTTTT	CASRLTGNSNEKLFF
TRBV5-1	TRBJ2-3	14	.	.	TGCGCCAGCAGCTCCGGGACAAACACAGATACGCAGTATTTT	CASSSGTNTDTQYF
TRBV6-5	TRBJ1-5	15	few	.	TGTGCCAGCAGTCGACAGTCGACTAGCAATCAGCCCCAGCATTTT	CASSRQSTSNQPQHF
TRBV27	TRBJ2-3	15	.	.	TGTGCCAGCAGTCGCGAGCGAAGGGCCACAGATACGCAGTATTTT	CASSRERRATDTQYF
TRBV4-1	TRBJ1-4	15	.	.	TGCGCCAGCTGTATGGGGCTAGCAACTAATGAAAAACTGTTTTTT	CASCMGLATNEKLFF
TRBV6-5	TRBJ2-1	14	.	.	TGTGCCAGCAGGTGGACAGGGAGGGTAAATGAGCAGTTCTTC	CASRWTGRVNEQFF
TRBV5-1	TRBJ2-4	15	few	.	TGCGCCAGCAGCCCAGCCGGGACAAGGGAAAACATTCAGTACTTC	CASSPAGTRENIQYF
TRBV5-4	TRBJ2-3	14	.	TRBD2	TGTGCCAGCAGCGCAAGCGGGATTACAGATACGCAGTATTTT	CASSASGITDTQYF
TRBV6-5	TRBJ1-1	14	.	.	TGTGCCAGCAGATACGGGATCCCTGGGGCTGAAGCTTTCTTT	CASRYGIPGAEAFF
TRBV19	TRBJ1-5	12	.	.	TGTGCCAGTAGTATCCAAGGGGAGTTCCAGCATTTT	CASSIQGEFQHF
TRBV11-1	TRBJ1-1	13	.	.	TGTGCCAGCAGCACAGGGAGGAACACTGAAGCTTTCTTT	CASSTGRNTEAFF
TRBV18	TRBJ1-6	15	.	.	TGTGCCAGCTCACCACAACCGGGCCTAAATTCACCCCTCCACTTT	CASSPQPGLNSPLHF
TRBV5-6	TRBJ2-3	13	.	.	TGTGCCAGCAGCTTCCAGGGCACAGATACGCAGTATTTT	CASSFQGTDTQYF
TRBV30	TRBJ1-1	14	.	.	TGTGCCTGGAGTGCCGTCCCGGGCCACACTGAAGCTTTCTTT	CAWSAVPGHTEAFF